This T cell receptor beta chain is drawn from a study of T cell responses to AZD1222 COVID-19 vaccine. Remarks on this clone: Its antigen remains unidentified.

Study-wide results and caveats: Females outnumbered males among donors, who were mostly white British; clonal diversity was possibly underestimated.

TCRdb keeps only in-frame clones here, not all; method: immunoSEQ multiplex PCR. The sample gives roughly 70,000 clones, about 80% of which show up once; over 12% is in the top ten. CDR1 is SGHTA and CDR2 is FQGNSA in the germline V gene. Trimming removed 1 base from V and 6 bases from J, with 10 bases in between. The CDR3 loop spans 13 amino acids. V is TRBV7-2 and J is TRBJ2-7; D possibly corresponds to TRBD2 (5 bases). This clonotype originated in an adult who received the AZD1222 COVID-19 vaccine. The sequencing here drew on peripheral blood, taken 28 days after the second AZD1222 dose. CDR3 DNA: TGTGCCAGCAGCTTAGTTAGCGACGGCGAGCAGTACTTC. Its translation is CASSLVSDGEQYF.